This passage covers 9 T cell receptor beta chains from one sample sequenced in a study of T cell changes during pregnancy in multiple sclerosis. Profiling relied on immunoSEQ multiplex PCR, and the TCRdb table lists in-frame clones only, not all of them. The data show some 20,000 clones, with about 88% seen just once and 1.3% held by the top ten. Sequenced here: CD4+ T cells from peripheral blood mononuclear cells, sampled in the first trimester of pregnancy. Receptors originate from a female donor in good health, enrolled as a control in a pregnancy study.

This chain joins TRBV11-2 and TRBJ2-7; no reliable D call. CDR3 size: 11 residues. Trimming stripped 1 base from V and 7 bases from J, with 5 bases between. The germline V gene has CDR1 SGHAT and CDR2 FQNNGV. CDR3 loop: CASSLAGEQYF. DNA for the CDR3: TGTGCCAGCAGCTTAGCCGGGGAGCAGTACTTC. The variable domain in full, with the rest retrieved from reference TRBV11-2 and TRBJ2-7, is EAGVAQSPRYKIIEKRQSVAFWCNPISGHATLYWYQQILGQGPKLLIQFQNNGVVDDSQLPKDRFSAERLKGVDSTLKIQPAKLEDSAVYLCASSLAGEQYFGPGTRLTVT.

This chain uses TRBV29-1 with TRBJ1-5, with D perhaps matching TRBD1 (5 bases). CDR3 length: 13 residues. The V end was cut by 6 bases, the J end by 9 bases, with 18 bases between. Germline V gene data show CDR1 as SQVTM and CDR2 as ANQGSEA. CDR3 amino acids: CSVDDGGAGPQHF. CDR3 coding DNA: TGCAGCGTGGATGACGGGGGTGCGGGGCCCCAGCATTTT.

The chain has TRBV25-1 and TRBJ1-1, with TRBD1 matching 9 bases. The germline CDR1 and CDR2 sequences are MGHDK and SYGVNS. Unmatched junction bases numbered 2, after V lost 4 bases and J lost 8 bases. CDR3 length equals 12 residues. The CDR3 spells CASSGTGDEAFF. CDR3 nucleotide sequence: TGTGCCAGCAGTGGGACAGGGGACGAAGCTTTCTTT.

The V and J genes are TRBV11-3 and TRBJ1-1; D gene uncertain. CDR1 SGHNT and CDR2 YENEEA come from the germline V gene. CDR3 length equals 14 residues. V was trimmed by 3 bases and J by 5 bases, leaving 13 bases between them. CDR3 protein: CASSLVGVETEAFF. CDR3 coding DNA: TGTGCCAGCAGCTTGGTAGGAGTGGAGACTGAAGCTTTCTTT.

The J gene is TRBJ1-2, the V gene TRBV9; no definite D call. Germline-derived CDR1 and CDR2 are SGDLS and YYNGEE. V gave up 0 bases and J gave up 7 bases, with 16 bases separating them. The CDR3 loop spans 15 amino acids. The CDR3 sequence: CASSVGGGGMSGYTF. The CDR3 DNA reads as TGTGCCAGCAGCGTAGGCGGCGGAGGGATGAGTGGCTACACCTTC.

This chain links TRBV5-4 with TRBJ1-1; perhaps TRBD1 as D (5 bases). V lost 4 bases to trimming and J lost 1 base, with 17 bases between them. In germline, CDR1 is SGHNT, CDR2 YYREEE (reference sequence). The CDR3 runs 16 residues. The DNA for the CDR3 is TGTGCCAGCAGCCCGATCAGACAGAATTCGAACACTGAAGCTTTCTTT. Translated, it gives CASSPIRQNSNTEAFF. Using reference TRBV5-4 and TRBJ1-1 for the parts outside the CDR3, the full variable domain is ETGVTQSPTHLIKTRGQQVTLRCSSQSGHNTVSWYQQALGQGPQFIFQYYREEENGRGNFPPRFSGLQFPNYSSELNVNALELDDSALYLCASSPIRQNSNTEAFFGQGTRLTVV.

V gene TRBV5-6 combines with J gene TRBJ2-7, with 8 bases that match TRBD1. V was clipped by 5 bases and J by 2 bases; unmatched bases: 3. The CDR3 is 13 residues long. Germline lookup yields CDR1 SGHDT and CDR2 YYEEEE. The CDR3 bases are TGTGCCAGCAGAGCGACAGGGGCCTACGAGCAGTACTTC. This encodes CASRATGAYEQYF.

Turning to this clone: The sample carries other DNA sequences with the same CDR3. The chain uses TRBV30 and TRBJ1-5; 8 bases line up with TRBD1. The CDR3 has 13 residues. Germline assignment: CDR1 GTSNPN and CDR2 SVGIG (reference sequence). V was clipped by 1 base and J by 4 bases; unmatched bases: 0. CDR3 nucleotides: TGTGCCTGGAGTGGACAGGGGAATCAGCCCCAGCATTTT. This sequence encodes CAWSGQGNQPQHF.

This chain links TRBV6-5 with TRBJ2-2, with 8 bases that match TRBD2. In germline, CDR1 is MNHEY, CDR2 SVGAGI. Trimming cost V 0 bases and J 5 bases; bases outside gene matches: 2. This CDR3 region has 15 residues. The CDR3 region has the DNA TGTGCCAGCAGTTACTCGGCTAGCGGGACCGGGGAGCTGTTTTTT. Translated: CASSYSASGTGELFF.